The entry below describes one T cell receptor (beta chain). Ages ranged from about 18 to 89 years, with residence in about two dozen US areas. Assignment of participants to cohorts was predicated upon participant-reported clinical history. The entry originates in a study of blood T cell repertoires in COVID-19. Study-level background: The United States, Italy and Spain supplied acute and convalescent COVID-19 samples.

The CDR3 covers 12 residues. Germline assignment: CDR1 ENHRY and CDR2 SYGVKD. V was cut by 2 bases and J by 4 bases, with 5 bases left in between. Under the authors' procedure: It was from reference gene primer amplification that nucleated cell counts were estimated. The protocol was immunoSEQ multiplex PCR, while the TCRdb copy is restricted to in-frame clones and leaves out a portion. The V and J calls and clone size are taken from that table; D and trimming were inferred from the DNA. Among 320,000 or so clones listed, around 90% were seen once. Sequenced: PBMCs or T cells enriched from blood (not recorded which). The chain links TRBV10-3 to TRBJ1-1; unclear D gene. The origin of this receptor is a man aged 55-75 years who had recovered from COVID-19. CDR3 in DNA: TGTGCCATCAGTGAGGAGGGCACTGAAGCTTTCTTT. This gives the protein CAISEEGTEAFF.